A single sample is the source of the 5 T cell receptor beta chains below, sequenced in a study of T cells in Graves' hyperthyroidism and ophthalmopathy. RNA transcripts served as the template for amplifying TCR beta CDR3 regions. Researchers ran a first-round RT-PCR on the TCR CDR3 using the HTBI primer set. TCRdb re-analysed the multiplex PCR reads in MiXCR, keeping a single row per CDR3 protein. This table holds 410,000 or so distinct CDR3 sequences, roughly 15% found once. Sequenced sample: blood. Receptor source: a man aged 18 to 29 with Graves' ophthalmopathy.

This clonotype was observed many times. CDR3 in DNA: TGTGCCATCAGTGAGGGTACAGGTACTGAAGCTTTCTTT. Encoded protein: CAISEGTGTEAFF. The V and J genes are TRBV10-3 and TRBJ1-1; D possibly corresponds to TRBD1 (5 bases). The CDR3 loop spans 13 amino acids. CDR1 ENHRY and CDR2 SYGVKD come from the germline V gene. V lost 2 bases and J lost 5, with 9 bases in between.

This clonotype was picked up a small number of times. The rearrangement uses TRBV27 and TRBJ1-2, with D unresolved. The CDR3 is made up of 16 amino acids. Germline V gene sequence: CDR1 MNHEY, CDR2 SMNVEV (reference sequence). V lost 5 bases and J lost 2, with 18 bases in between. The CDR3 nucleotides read TGTGCCAGCAGTCGACTCTCTTTCAGTGAGAACTATGGCTACACCTTC. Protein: CASSRLSFSENYGYTF.

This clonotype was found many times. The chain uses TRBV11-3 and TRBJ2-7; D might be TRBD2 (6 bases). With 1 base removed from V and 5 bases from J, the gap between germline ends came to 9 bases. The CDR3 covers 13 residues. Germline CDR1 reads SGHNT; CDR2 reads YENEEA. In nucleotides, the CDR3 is TGTGCCAGCAGCTTAGTCCCGGGAGACGAGCAGTACTTC. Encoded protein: CASSLVPGDEQYF.

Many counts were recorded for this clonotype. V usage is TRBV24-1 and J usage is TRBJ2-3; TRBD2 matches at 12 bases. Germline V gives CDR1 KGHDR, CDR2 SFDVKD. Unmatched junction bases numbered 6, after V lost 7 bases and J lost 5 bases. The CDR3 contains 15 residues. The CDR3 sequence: CATRPTSGSLDTQYF. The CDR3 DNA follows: TGTGCCACCAGACCGACTAGCGGGAGTTTAGATACGCAGTATTTT.

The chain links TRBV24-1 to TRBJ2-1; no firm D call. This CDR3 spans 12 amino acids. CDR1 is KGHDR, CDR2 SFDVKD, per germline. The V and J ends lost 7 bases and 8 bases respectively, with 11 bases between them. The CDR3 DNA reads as TGTGCCACCAGGGGGTCCTGGGATGAGCAGTTCTTC. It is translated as CATRGSWDEQFF.